This entry lists 25 T cell receptor beta chains sequenced from one sample in a study of blood T cells in healthy people across ages. Using a J-beta primer mix together with a sample-barcoded 5' primer, a second PCR was run for roughly 7 to 12 cycles. In TCRdb, the 5' RACE reads were re-called with MiXCR into one record per CDR3 protein. The data show hundreds of thousands of distinct CDR3 sequences, roughly 40% seen once. Sequenced sample: blood. The origin of the receptors is a man in his late teens or twenties in good health.

The chain recombines TRBV9 with TRBJ2-2; maybe TRBD2 (5 bases). From germline, CDR1 is SGDLS and CDR2 YYNGEE. This CDR3 has 13 residues. The germline V and J ends were trimmed by 1 base and 6 bases, with 7 bases remaining between them. In DNA, the CDR3 is TGTGCCAGCAGCGTAACGGGGTCCGGGGAGCTGTTTTTT. This codes for CASSVTGSGELFF.

This clonotype has at least ten counts. The rearrangement links TRBV20-1 to TRBJ2-1; D unresolved. Germline-derived CDR1 and CDR2 are DFQATT and SNEGSKA (reference sequence). This CDR3 has 14 residues. Trimming removed 3 bases at V and 0 bases at J, with 9 bases between. Here the CDR3 DNA reads TGCAGTGCTAGTTCCGGTAGCTCCTACAATGAGCAGTTCTTC. Translated: CSASSGSSYNEQFF.

This sequence joins TRBV5-1 and TRBJ1-5, with TRBD1 as a possible D gene (6 bases). CDR1 and CDR2 (germline): SGHRS, YFSETQ. Trimming shortened V by 0 bases and J by 7 bases, and 14 bases separated the two germline ends. This CDR3 has 15 amino acids. DNA of the CDR3: TGCGCCAGCAGCTTGGGGGGGGCTCCGGAACAGCCCCAGCATTTT. Amino acid sequence: CASSLGGAPEQPQHF.

The rearrangement uses TRBV29-1 and TRBJ1-2; 7 bases match TRBD1. The CDR3 has 14 amino acids. Germline lookup yields CDR1 SQVTM and CDR2 ANQGSEA. J lost 0 bases, V lost 6 bases, and 7 bases had no gene match. For the CDR3, the DNA is TGCAGCGTCCGGGGACAGCGGACTAACTATGGCTACACCTTC. Translation: CSVRGQRTNYGYTF.

This clonotype showed up just a few times. CDR3 residues: CASSSSWWAEAFF. DNA of the CDR3: TGTGCCAGCAGCTCGTCATGGTGGGCTGAAGCTTTCTTT. The V gene is TRBV5-6, the J gene TRBJ1-1; no clear D. Looked up from germline, CDR1 is SGHDT and CDR2 is YYEEEE. The CDR3 extends over 13 amino acids. V lost 3 bases and J 6 bases, leaving 12 bases between the germline ends.

The V and J genes are TRBV7-2 and TRBJ2-1; unclear D gene. V lost 1 base to trimming and J lost 3 bases, with 10 bases between them. The CDR3 loop spans 15 amino acids. Germline V gene data show CDR1 as SGHTA and CDR2 as FQGNSA. This chain's CDR3 is CASSLGGNHYNEQFF. CDR3 DNA: TGTGCCAGCAGCTTAGGCGGTAATCACTACAATGAGCAGTTCTTC.

The DNA of the CDR3 is TGCAGTGCTAGAGGAAGGGGGGGTCGCCCCGAGCAGTACTTC. Translated: CSARGRGGRPEQYF. The chain employs TRBV20-1 and TRBJ2-7; a weak D match, TRBD2 (7 bases). Per the germline V gene, CDR1 is DFQATT and CDR2 is SNEGSKA (reference sequence). Trimming took off 1 base at V and 6 bases at J, with 16 bases between the two ends. The CDR3 has 14 amino acids.

This clonotype was found a few times. The chain combines TRBV19 with TRBJ2-7; D unresolved. V was trimmed by 6 bases and J by 3 bases, leaving 12 bases between them. Germline CDR1 LNHDA, CDR2 SQIVND (reference sequence). This CDR3 comprises 13 residues. CDR3 residues: CASSPGRNYEQYF. CDR3 DNA sequence: TGTGCCAGTAGCCCAGGACGGAACTACGAGCAGTACTTC.

To note about this clonotype: Germline and junction disagree at one end, which may indicate a read error. The chain is built from TRBV4-1 and TRBJ2-1; 7 bases agree with TRBD1. CDR1 and CDR2 from the germline V gene are MGHRA and YSYEKL. The CDR3 extends over 16 amino acids. CDR3 region: CASSPESGTANNERFF. CDR3 sequence (DNA): TGCGCCAGCAGCCCAGAATCCGGGACAGCGAACAATGAGCGGTTCTTC.

This clonotype was picked up many times. The junction departs from germline at one end; a sequencing error may be responsible. The chain links TRBV5-1 to TRBJ2-3; the D call may be TRBD1 or TRBD2 (5 bases each). This CDR3 has 15 residues. The germline CDR1 and CDR2 sequences are SGHRS and YFSETQ. CDR3 residues: CASSLGARGTDTQYF. The CDR3 region has the DNA TGTGCCAGCAGCTTAGGGGCGCGGGGCACAGATACGCAGTATTTT. The whole variable domain, filled in from reference TRBV5-1 and TRBJ2-3, reads KAGVTQTPRYLIKTRGQQVTLSCSPISGHRSVSWYQQTPGQGLQFLFEYFSETQRNKGNFPGRFSGRQFSNSRSEMNVSTLELGDSALYLCASSLGARGTDTQYFGPGTRLTVL.

The genes are TRBV7-2 and TRBJ1-2; a possible D gene is TRBD1 (5 bases). The CDR3 is 17 residues long. The germline gives CDR1 SGHTA, CDR2 FQGNSA. The V and J ends lost 3 bases and 4 bases respectively, with 21 bases between them. The chain's CDR3 is CASSLDFSKGSVYGYTF. The CDR3 nucleotides are TGTGCCAGCAGCTTGGATTTTAGTAAGGGGTCGGTCTATGGCTACACCTTC.

The chain employs TRBV20-1 and TRBJ1-5; D may be TRBD1 (5 bases). Per the germline V gene, CDR1 is DFQATT and CDR2 is SNEGSKA (reference sequence). V was cut by 4 bases and J by 9 bases, with 25 bases left in between. There are 16 residues in the CDR3. The CDR3 nucleotides are TGCAGTGCTATCTTTGCACAGGACAACCAACGGGGGCCCCAGCATTTT. It codes for CSAIFAQDNQRGPQHF.

This clonotype was observed a handful of times. The J gene is TRBJ1-2, the V gene TRBV15; D uncertain. Germline values: CDR1 LNHNV, CDR2 YYDKDF (reference sequence). CDR3 length equals 13 residues. With 6 bases removed from V and 4 bases from J, the gap between germline ends came to 12 bases. This CDR3 reads CATRTEGAYGYTF. CDR3 in DNA: TGTGCCACCAGGACCGAGGGAGCCTATGGCTACACCTTC.

This clonotype turned up a few times. The chain links TRBV5-1 to TRBJ2-2; D is unclear. V lost 1 base and J 4 bases, leaving 11 bases between the germline ends. The CDR3 spans 15 residues. Looked up from germline, CDR1 is SGHRS and CDR2 is YFSETQ. CDR3: CASSLRTPGTGELFF. CDR3 DNA sequence: TGCGCCAGCAGCTTGAGGACCCCGGGCACCGGGGAGCTGTTTTTT.

This clonotype was seen a handful of times. This chain links TRBV27 with TRBJ2-3; D is undetermined. The CDR3 totals 13 residues. The germline V gene has CDR1 MNHEY and CDR2 SMNVEV (reference sequence). V was cut by 6 bases and J by 6 bases, with 13 bases left in between. The CDR3 coding sequence is TGTGCCAGCAGCCCACATCGACTGGATACGCAGTATTTT. Translated, it gives CASSPHRLDTQYF.

This clonotype appeared many times. V and J are TRBV20-1 and TRBJ2-5; D might be TRBD1 or TRBD2, each matching 5 bases. Germline V gene lookup returns CDR1 DFQATT and CDR2 SNEGSKA (reference sequence). V was shortened by 0 bases and J by 4 bases, with 15 bases between the two germline ends. This CDR3 spans 15 amino acids. CDR3 region: CSARDPGTGAETQYF. In DNA form, the CDR3 reads TGCAGTGCTAGAGATCCGGGGACCGGGGCAGAGACCCAGTACTTC.

The chain is built from TRBV11-2 and TRBJ2-7; 12 positions agree with TRBD1. Germline trimming cut 5 bases from V and 9 bases from J; bases unmatched to any gene: 8. Germline CDR1 is SGHAT and CDR2 is FQNNGV. This CDR3 is 14 amino acids long. The CDR3 sequence is CASSHGTGGKGQYF. CDR3 nucleotide sequence: TGTGCCAGCAGCCACGGGACAGGGGGCAAGGGGCAGTACTTC.

For the CDR3, the DNA is TGTGCCAGCAGCCCCCCCCTAGTCAATGAGCAGTTCTTC. This codes for CASSPPLVNEQFF. V usage is TRBV7-2 and J usage is TRBJ2-1; D is unclear. This CDR3 has 13 residues. The V end lost 5 bases, the J end lost 6 bases, and 11 bases lay between the germline ends. CDR1 and CDR2 (germline): SGHTA, FQGNSA. The variable domain in full, with the rest retrieved from reference TRBV7-2 and TRBJ2-1, is GAGVSQSPSNKVTEKGKDVELRCDPISGHTALYWYRQSLGQGLEFLIYFQGNSAPDKSGLPSDRFSAERTGGSVSTLTIQRTQQEDSAVYLCASSPPLVNEQFFGPGTRLTVL.

The chain joins TRBV5-1 to TRBJ2-1; D not resolved. Trimming removed 4 bases from V and 2 bases from J, with 10 bases in between. Germline lookup yields CDR1 SGHRS and CDR2 YFSETQ. CDR3 length equals 14 residues. This chain's CDR3 is CASSPNSPYNEQFF. The CDR3 coding sequence is TGCGCCAGCAGCCCGAATTCCCCCTACAATGAGCAGTTCTTC.

V gene TRBV6-6 combines with J gene TRBJ1-5; D is possibly TRBD1 (6 bases). CDR1 is MNHNY and CDR2 is SVGAGI in the germline V gene (reference sequence). Trimming left V 5 bases short and J 3 bases short, with 14 bases between. There are 15 residues in the CDR3. The CDR3 DNA sequence: TGTGCCAGCAGTCATACAGGGATCCCCAATCAGCCCCAGCATTTT. Protein product: CASSHTGIPNQPQHF.

Details on this clonotype: A read error may explain this, as a much larger clone is one base away. The V call is TRBV10-3, the J call TRBJ2-7; TRBD1 might be the D (6 bases). The germline V gene has CDR1 ENHRY and CDR2 SYGVKD. The CDR3 extends over 15 amino acids. The CDR3 here is CAIREEKTGPYERYF. The CDR3 DNA reads TGTGCCATCAGAGAGGAGAAGACAGGTCCCTACGAGCGGTACTTC.

A few counts support this clonotype. V usage is TRBV7-2 and J usage is TRBJ1-2; D is possibly TRBD1 (6 bases). V lost 0 bases to trimming and J lost 1 base, with 12 bases between them. CDR1 is SGHTA, CDR2 FQGNSA, per germline. This CDR3 region has 16 residues. This chain's CDR3 is CASSLAFGGDNYGYTF. The CDR3 DNA follows: TGTGCCAGCAGCTTAGCTTTCGGGGGCGATAACTATGGCTACACCTTC.

The gene calls are TRBV5-1 and TRBJ2-1; D gene uncertain. The CDR3 covers 15 residues. Per the germline V gene, CDR1 is SGHRS and CDR2 is YFSETQ. V lost 0 bases to trimming and J lost 3 bases, with 10 bases between them. The CDR3 bases are TGCGCCAGCAGCTTGGTGGCGGACCACTACAATGAGCAGTTCTTC. Residues: CASSLVADHYNEQFF.

This clonotype was recorded a few times. V usage is TRBV5-1 and J usage is TRBJ1-1; the D is unclear. The germline V gene has CDR1 SGHRS and CDR2 YFSETQ. The V gene lost 0 bases and the J gene lost 5 bases, with 8 bases spanning the gap. The CDR3 totals 13 residues. The CDR3 loop reads CASSLDIITEAFF. The CDR3 DNA reads as TGCGCCAGCAGCTTGGACATCATTACTGAAGCTTTCTTT.

The gene calls are TRBV20-1 and TRBJ1-1; D not resolved. Germline V lookup: CDR1 DFQATT, CDR2 SNEGSKA (reference sequence). The CDR3 length is 12 residues. V dropped 6 bases and J dropped 3 bases, with 11 bases sitting between them. CDR3 residues: CSAPRSDTEAFF. The CDR3 DNA is TGCAGTGCCCCGCGATCCGACACTGAAGCTTTCTTT.